This is a list of T cell receptor beta chains from one sample in a study of OX40 agonist ivuxolimab in advanced cancers. Clones were sequenced by immunoSEQ multiplex PCR, and TCRdb holds only the in-frame ones, with some missing. The table has more than 50,000 clones, roughly 89% seen once; the top ten hold approximately 4.5%. Source: CD4+ or CD8+ T cells sorted from blood, taken in a trial of the OX40 agonist ivuxolimab. The receptors come from an adult with an advanced solid tumor such as melanoma, head and neck, liver or kidney cancer. Each CDR3 is given with its conserved first and last residue. A D gene is named only where the DNA matches it firmly. A clone size is listed for some rows: how often the clone was seen (once, few, many), or a class if it is expanded.

v_call: TRBV7-9; clone_size: -; d_call: -; j_call: TRBJ2-2; cdr3_nt: TGTGCCAGCAGCTTGCGAGATCTTAACACCGGGGAGCTGTTTTTT; cdr3_aa: CASSLRDLNTGELFF
v_call: TRBV5-5; clone_size: -; d_call: -; j_call: TRBJ2-1; cdr3_nt: TGTGCCAGCAGCGAGGGATTTTCCTACAATGAGCAGTTCTTC; cdr3_aa: CASSEGFSYNEQFF
v_call: TRBV5-1; clone_size: -; d_call: TRBD1; j_call: TRBJ2-6; cdr3_nt: TGCGCCAGCAGGAACAGGGGGCCCTTGACGTACGGGGCCAACGTCCTGACTTTC; cdr3_aa: CASRNRGPLTYGANVLTF
v_call: TRBV7-2; clone_size: -; d_call: -; j_call: TRBJ1-2; cdr3_nt: TGTGCCAGCAGCTTAACGGGGCGAGCTAACTATGGCTACACCTTC; cdr3_aa: CASSLTGRANYGYTF
v_call: TRBV2; clone_size: once; d_call: -; j_call: TRBJ1-3; cdr3_nt: TGTGCCAGCAGTGGCAACAGGTCTGGAAACACCATATATTTT; cdr3_aa: CASSGNRSGNTIYF
v_call: TRBV10-1; clone_size: -; d_call: TRBD1; j_call: TRBJ1-1; cdr3_nt: TGCGCCAGCAGTCCACTGACAGGGGGTGGCGATGAAGCTTTCTTT; cdr3_aa: CASSPLTGGGDEAFF
v_call: TRBV5-6; clone_size: few; d_call: -; j_call: TRBJ2-5; cdr3_nt: TGTGCCAGCAGAGACCGGGACTCAGAGGGGGCGGAGACCCAGTACTTC; cdr3_aa: CASRDRDSEGAETQYF
v_call: TRBV28; clone_size: -; d_call: -; j_call: TRBJ1-2; cdr3_nt: TGTGCCAGCATGGATGTGGGGGAGGGCAACTATGGCTACACCTTC; cdr3_aa: CASMDVGEGNYGYTF
v_call: TRBV19; clone_size: -; d_call: TRBD2; j_call: TRBJ2-1; cdr3_nt: TGTGCCACAACTAGCGGGACTTACAATGAGCAGTTCTTC; cdr3_aa: CATTSGTYNEQFF
v_call: TRBV5-1; clone_size: -; d_call: -; j_call: TRBJ2-4; cdr3_nt: TGCGCCAGCACGTTGGGCACAGCCAAAAACATTCAGTACTTC; cdr3_aa: CASTLGTAKNIQYF
v_call: TRBV2; clone_size: -; d_call: -; j_call: TRBJ1-1; cdr3_nt: TGTGCCAGCAGTGAAGGGGGGGCCGGAGGCTTGGCTGAAGCTTTCTTT; cdr3_aa: CASSEGGAGGLAEAFF
v_call: TRBV28; clone_size: -; d_call: -; j_call: TRBJ1-3; cdr3_nt: TGTGCCAGCAGCCCAGGGATCTCTGGAAACACCATATATTTT; cdr3_aa: CASSPGISGNTIYF
v_call: TRBV28; clone_size: -; d_call: -; j_call: TRBJ1-1; cdr3_nt: TGTGCCAGCAGGAGTGAGGGGAACACTGAAGCTTTCTTT; cdr3_aa: CASRSEGNTEAFF
v_call: TRBV7-2; clone_size: -; d_call: TRBD2; j_call: TRBJ2-7; cdr3_nt: TGTGCCAGCAGCACCTCCGGGACTAGCGGGGGGTACGAGCAGTACTTC; cdr3_aa: CASSTSGTSGGYEQYF
v_call: TRBV19; clone_size: -; d_call: TRBD1; j_call: TRBJ2-2; cdr3_nt: TGTGCCAGTCATACAGGGGGAGCGAACACCGGGGAGCTGTTTTTT; cdr3_aa: CASHTGGANTGELFF
v_call: TRBV10-1; clone_size: -; d_call: TRBD2; j_call: TRBJ2-3; cdr3_nt: TGCGCCAGCAGTGATAGCGGGGGGGCAACAGATACGCAGTATTTT; cdr3_aa: CASSDSGGATDTQYF
v_call: TRBV2; clone_size: -; d_call: TRBD2; j_call: TRBJ2-1; cdr3_nt: TGTGCCAGCAGTACTGACCGGGAGGGCCAGCATGAGCAGTTCTTC; cdr3_aa: CASSTDREGQHEQFF
v_call: TRBV7-8; clone_size: -; d_call: TRBD1; j_call: TRBJ2-5; cdr3_nt: TGTGCCAGCAGCGTGGACAGGCAAAGAGAGACCCAGTACTTC; cdr3_aa: CASSVDRQRETQYF
v_call: TRBV2; clone_size: -; d_call: -; j_call: TRBJ2-1; cdr3_nt: TGTGCCAGCAGTGAAGTCACCCTCTACAATGAGCAGTTCTTC; cdr3_aa: CASSEVTLYNEQFF
v_call: TRBV29-1; clone_size: -; d_call: -; j_call: TRBJ1-2; cdr3_nt: TGCAGCGTTGACAGAGCTAACTATGGCTACACCTTC; cdr3_aa: CSVDRANYGYTF
v_call: TRBV28; clone_size: -; d_call: -; j_call: TRBJ1-2; cdr3_nt: TGTGCCAGCAGTAGGGTTAACTATGGCTACACCTTC; cdr3_aa: CASSRVNYGYTF
v_call: TRBV5-6; clone_size: -; d_call: -; j_call: TRBJ1-4; cdr3_nt: TGTGCCAGCAGCTTGGAACAGGGATTAGGAGAAAAACTGTTTTTT; cdr3_aa: CASSLEQGLGEKLFF
v_call: TRBV29-1; clone_size: once; d_call: -; j_call: TRBJ2-5; cdr3_nt: TGCAGCGTTGGTAGGTCAGATCAACAAGAGACCCAGTACTTC; cdr3_aa: CSVGRSDQQETQYF
v_call: TRBV28; clone_size: -; d_call: -; j_call: TRBJ2-1; cdr3_nt: TGTGCCAGCAGTCCCGGGCTAGCGCATTTCCTACAGGAGCAGTTCTTC; cdr3_aa: CASSPGLAHFLQEQFF
v_call: TRBV6-1; clone_size: -; d_call: -; j_call: TRBJ2-1; cdr3_nt: TGTGCCAGCAGCACGGGCGGGCGGACCCACAATGAGCAGTTCTTC; cdr3_aa: CASSTGGRTHNEQFF
v_call: TRBV28; clone_size: once; d_call: TRBD2; j_call: TRBJ2-7; cdr3_nt: TGTGCCAGCAGTTTATACAGCGGGGGCGAGCAGTACTTC; cdr3_aa: CASSLYSGGEQYF
v_call: TRBV2; clone_size: -; d_call: TRBD1; j_call: TRBJ1-5; cdr3_nt: TGTGCCAGCAGAAACAGGGGGCGCGAACAGCCCCAGCATTTT; cdr3_aa: CASRNRGREQPQHF
v_call: TRBV2; clone_size: -; d_call: TRBD1; j_call: TRBJ2-7; cdr3_nt: TGTGCCAGCAGATGGGGTTCCGGGACAGCCTCCGAGCAGTACTTC; cdr3_aa: CASRWGSGTASEQYF
v_call: TRBV30; clone_size: -; d_call: -; j_call: TRBJ2-2; cdr3_nt: TGTGCCTGGACAAGCGGTCTCGGCACCGGGGAGCTGTTTTTT; cdr3_aa: CAWTSGLGTGELFF
v_call: TRBV27; clone_size: -; d_call: -; j_call: TRBJ1-2; cdr3_nt: TGTGCCAGCAGTGCTTTGGGGGGCGGCACCTATGGCTACACCTTC; cdr3_aa: CASSALGGGTYGYTF
v_call: TRBV6-1; clone_size: -; d_call: TRBD2; j_call: TRBJ2-5; cdr3_nt: TGTGCCAGCAGATCTAGCGGACAAGAGACCCAGTACTTC; cdr3_aa: CASRSSGQETQYF
v_call: TRBV5-4; clone_size: -; d_call: -; j_call: TRBJ2-5; cdr3_nt: TGTGCCAGCAGCTTGGGACCGACAGACCTCCAAGAGACCCAGTACTTC; cdr3_aa: CASSLGPTDLQETQYF
v_call: TRBV14; clone_size: -; d_call: -; j_call: TRBJ1-1; cdr3_nt: TGTGCCAGCAGCCCATGGTTTGGCACTGAAGCTTTCTTT; cdr3_aa: CASSPWFGTEAFF
v_call: TRBV4-2; clone_size: -; d_call: -; j_call: TRBJ2-3; cdr3_nt: TGTGCCAGCAGCCAAGTCGCGGGGCAGCAAGGCACAGATACGCAGTATTTT; cdr3_aa: CASSQVAGQQGTDTQYF
v_call: TRBV7-3; clone_size: -; d_call: TRBD2; j_call: TRBJ2-3; cdr3_nt: TGTGCCAGCAGCTTACTAGCGGGGGGTACCACAGATACGCAGTATTTT; cdr3_aa: CASSLLAGGTTDTQYF
v_call: TRBV15; clone_size: -; d_call: -; j_call: TRBJ2-2; cdr3_nt: TGTGCCACCAGCAGAGAAAAGGGGACCGGGGAGCTGTTTTTT; cdr3_aa: CATSREKGTGELFF
v_call: TRBV28; clone_size: -; d_call: TRBD2; j_call: TRBJ2-7; cdr3_nt: TGTGCCAGCCGCCTAGCGGGGACCTCCTACGAGCAGTACTTC; cdr3_aa: CASRLAGTSYEQYF
v_call: TRBV7-6; clone_size: -; d_call: TRBD2; j_call: TRBJ2-7; cdr3_nt: TGTGCCAGCAGCCCAAGAGGACTAGCGGGGGTCGAGCAGTACTTC; cdr3_aa: CASSPRGLAGVEQYF
v_call: TRBV6-5; clone_size: once; d_call: -; j_call: TRBJ1-2; cdr3_nt: TGTGCCGGGGGTCAGACAGACTATGGCTACACCTTC; cdr3_aa: CAGGQTDYGYTF
v_call: TRBV27; clone_size: -; d_call: -; j_call: TRBJ2-7; cdr3_nt: TGTGCCAGCAGTGCCCGGGATTCCTACGAGCAGTACTTC; cdr3_aa: CASSARDSYEQYF
v_call: TRBV28; clone_size: few; d_call: -; j_call: TRBJ1-2; cdr3_nt: TGTGCCAGCACCCTACCTTTGGGGCGTTCGTACACCTTC; cdr3_aa: CASTLPLGRSYTF
v_call: TRBV5-4; clone_size: -; d_call: TRBD2; j_call: TRBJ2-5; cdr3_nt: TGTGCCAGCAGCTTGGGTAGCGGGGGTGGAGAGACCCAGTACTTC; cdr3_aa: CASSLGSGGGETQYF
v_call: TRBV10-3; clone_size: once; d_call: -; j_call: TRBJ1-2; cdr3_nt: TGTGCCATCAGTGATGCGGGCTTCGGAGGCTACACCTTC; cdr3_aa: CAISDAGFGGYTF
v_call: TRBV6-7; clone_size: -; d_call: -; j_call: TRBJ2-3; cdr3_nt: TGTGCCAGCAGTTACATGAGACGTACAGATACGCAGTATTTT; cdr3_aa: CASSYMRRTDTQYF
v_call: TRBV27; clone_size: -; d_call: -; j_call: TRBJ2-2; cdr3_nt: TGTGCCAGCAGTCCAGGACTTAGCCCGAACACCGGGGAGCTGTTTTTT; cdr3_aa: CASSPGLSPNTGELFF
v_call: TRBV19; clone_size: -; d_call: -; j_call: TRBJ2-1; cdr3_nt: TGTGCCAGTAGTCCAACCCCAGGGGATGAGCAGTTCTTC; cdr3_aa: CASSPTPGDEQFF
v_call: TRBV7-2; clone_size: -; d_call: -; j_call: TRBJ1-5; cdr3_nt: TGTGCCAGCAGCTTAGATCTGGGAAGCAATCAGCCCCAGCATTTT; cdr3_aa: CASSLDLGSNQPQHF
v_call: TRBV7-9; clone_size: -; d_call: -; j_call: TRBJ1-4; cdr3_nt: TGTGCCAGCAGCTTAACGGTTCGGCAGGGTAATGAAAAACTGTTTTTT; cdr3_aa: CASSLTVRQGNEKLFF
v_call: TRBV5-1; clone_size: -; d_call: -; j_call: TRBJ2-7; cdr3_nt: TGCGCCAGCAGCTTGGCGGTTGGGGGCTCCTACGAGCAGTACTTC; cdr3_aa: CASSLAVGGSYEQYF
v_call: TRBV2; clone_size: -; d_call: -; j_call: TRBJ2-7; cdr3_nt: TGTGCCAGTAAACTAGAAGCCTACGAGCAGTACTTC; cdr3_aa: CASKLEAYEQYF
v_call: TRBV6-1; clone_size: -; d_call: -; j_call: TRBJ1-3; cdr3_nt: TGTGCCAGCGGGATCTCTGGAAACACCATATATTTT; cdr3_aa: CASGISGNTIYF
v_call: TRBV10-3; clone_size: -; d_call: -; j_call: TRBJ2-1; cdr3_nt: TGTGCCATCGCCGGACCTGATCGGGAGCAGTTCTTC; cdr3_aa: CAIAGPDREQFF